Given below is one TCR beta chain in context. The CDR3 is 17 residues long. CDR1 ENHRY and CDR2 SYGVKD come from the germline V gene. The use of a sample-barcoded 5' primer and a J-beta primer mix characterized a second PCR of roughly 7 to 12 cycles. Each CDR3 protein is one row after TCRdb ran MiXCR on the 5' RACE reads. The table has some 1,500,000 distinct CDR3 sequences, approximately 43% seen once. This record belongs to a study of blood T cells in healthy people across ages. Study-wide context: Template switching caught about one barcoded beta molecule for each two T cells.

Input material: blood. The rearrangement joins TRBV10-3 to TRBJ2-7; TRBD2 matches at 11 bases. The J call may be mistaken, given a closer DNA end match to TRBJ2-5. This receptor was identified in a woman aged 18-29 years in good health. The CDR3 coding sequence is TGTGCCATCAGTGATATGGTAGCGGGAGGGCCGGGGGAGACCCAGTACTTC. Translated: CAISDMVAGGPGETQYF.